This T cell receptor (beta chain) was obtained from a study of cytomegalovirus exposure and HLA in healthy donors. Study-wide background: Clustering assigned 81% of the approximately 390 genotyped donors to the Caucasian-associated ancestry cluster.

Points on this clone: Its specificity is unknown.

The PCR ran on 60 Vbeta and 13 Jbeta primers. Sequenced by immunoSEQ multiplex PCR; TCRdb stores in-frame clones only, minus some. There are under 300,000 clones in the sample; roughly 86% occur only once, and roughly 2% lies in the top ten. The CDR3 has 11 amino acids. Germline V gene lookup returns CDR1 SGHRS and CDR2 YFSETQ. Trimming left V 5 bases short and J 3 bases short, with 5 bases between. Findings of the study overall: The listing of 150 to 200 TCR beta chains classed them as cytomegalovirus-associated. Most CMV-associated TCR beta chains were later found to appear HLA-restricted.

This TCR was recovered from a woman between 35 and 50 years old in good health and CMV-seropositive. The gene calls are TRBV5-1 and TRBJ1-1, with D possibly matching TRBD1 (5 bases). The sample taken for sequencing was PBMCs. The CDR3 here is CASRGDTEAFF. The CDR3 nucleotides read TGCGCCAGCAGAGGGGACACTGAAGCTTTCTTT.